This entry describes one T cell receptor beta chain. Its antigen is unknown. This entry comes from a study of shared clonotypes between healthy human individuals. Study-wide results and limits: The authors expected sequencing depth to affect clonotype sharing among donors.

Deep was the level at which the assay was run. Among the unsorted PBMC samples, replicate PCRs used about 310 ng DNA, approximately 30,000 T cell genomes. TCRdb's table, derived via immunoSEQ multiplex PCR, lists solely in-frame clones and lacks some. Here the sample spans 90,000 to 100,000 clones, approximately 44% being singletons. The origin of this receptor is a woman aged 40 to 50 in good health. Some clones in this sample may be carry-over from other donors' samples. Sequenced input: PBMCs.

The CDR3 region has the DNA TGTGCCTGGAAGGACTCCCGGGGTCCCTATGAGCAGTTCTTC. This translates into CAWKDSRGPYEQFF. V usage is TRBV30 and J usage is TRBJ2-1; D perhaps matches TRBD2 (5 bases). The CDR3 runs 14 residues. Looked up from germline, CDR1 is GTSNPN and CDR2 is SVGIG (reference sequence). Trimming removed 4 bases at V and 8 bases at J, with 18 bases between.